Following are 11 T cell receptor beta chains from one sample sequenced in a study of cytomegalovirus exposure and HLA in healthy donors. PCR amplification relied on 60 Vbeta primers (plus 13 Jbeta primers). Sequencing was performed with immunoSEQ multiplex PCR; in TCRdb, only in-frame clones are kept and a portion is missing. The data show 150,000 to 200,000 clones, roughly 85% seen once. The sequenced material came from PBMCs. The receptors were sampled from a male donor in good health and CMV-seropositive.

In DNA, the CDR3 is TGTGCCAGCAGTAAAAGCTTTTCAGGGACTAATGAAAAACTGTTTTTT. Its protein is CASSKSFSGTNEKLFF. This chain uses TRBV2 with TRBJ1-4, with D perhaps matching TRBD1 (5 bases). The CDR3 contains 16 residues. CDR1 SNHLY and CDR2 FYNNEI come from the germline V gene. V was cut by 5 bases and J by 2 bases, with 15 bases left in between.

The chain employs TRBV5-1 and TRBJ2-3; 7 positions agree with TRBD1. V lost 4 bases to trimming and J lost 0 bases; unmatched junction nucleotides: 5. Germline loops: CDR1 SGHRS, CDR2 YFSETQ. CDR3 length: 15 residues. The CDR3 DNA is TGCGCCAGCAGCCTACAGGGGATAAGCACAGATACGCAGTATTTT. Translated: CASSLQGISTDTQYF.

Here the CDR3 DNA reads TGTGCCAGCAGCTTAACTAGCGGGGTCTACAATGAGCAGTTCTTC. Its translation: CASSLTSGVYNEQFF. The genes are TRBV7-2 and TRBJ2-1, with TRBD2 matching 10 bases. Unmatched junction bases numbered 1, after V lost 2 bases and J lost 3 bases. The CDR3 is made up of 15 amino acids. CDR1 is SGHTA and CDR2 is FQGNSA in the germline V gene. The whole variable domain, remainder taken from reference TRBV7-2 and TRBJ2-1, is GAGVSQSPSNKVTEKGKDVELRCDPISGHTALYWYRQSLGQGLEFLIYFQGNSAPDKSGLPSDRFSAERTGGSVSTLTIQRTQQEDSAVYLCASSLTSGVYNEQFFGPGTRLTVL.

The table lists this clone with a count of one. This chain joins TRBV5-4 and TRBJ1-1; TRBD1 might be the D (6 bases). CDR1 is SGHNT, CDR2 YYREEE, per germline (reference sequence). The CDR3 is 14 amino acids. V lost 5 bases to trimming and J lost 4 bases, with 15 bases between them. CDR3 sequence (DNA): TGTGCCAGCAGTCGTATAACAGGGCTCACTGAAGCTTTCTTT. Its protein product is CASSRITGLTEAFF.

This clone showed up just a few times. The chain couples TRBV29-1 to TRBJ2-5, with unresolved D. Trimming cost V 5 bases and J 1 base, with 14 bases left between them. The CDR3 has 14 residues. Per germline, CDR1 SQVTM and CDR2 ANQGSEA. The CDR3 loop reads CSVPETHFQETQYF. CDR3 DNA: TGCAGCGTTCCCGAGACACACTTCCAAGAGACCCAGTACTTC.

This chain connects TRBV7-8 to TRBJ2-7; TRBD1 is a possible D gene (6 bases). V dropped 8 bases and J dropped 4 bases, with 12 bases sitting between them. The CDR3 contains 12 residues. CDR1 and CDR2 (germline): SGHVS, FQNEAQ. The DNA of the CDR3 is TGTGCCAGCTCCCCTACAGGGTACGAGCAGTACTTC. It is translated as CASSPTGYEQYF. The variable domain in full, completed from reference TRBV7-8 and TRBJ2-7, reads GAGVSQSPRYKVAKRGQDVALRCDPISGHVSLFWYQQALGQGPEFLTYFQNEAQLDKSGLPSDRFFAERPEGSVSTLKIQRTQQEDSAVYLCASSPTGYEQYFGPGTRLTVT.

This chain connects TRBV5-1 to TRBJ1-2; TRBD1 is a possible D gene (6 bases). CDR3 size: 13 residues. V lost 2 bases and J 8 bases, leaving 13 bases between the germline ends. From germline, CDR1 is SGHRS and CDR2 YFSETQ. For the CDR3, the DNA is TGCGCCAGCAGCTTAACAGGGAGTGGGGGCTACACCTTC. Encoded protein: CASSLTGSGGYTF. The whole variable domain, remainder taken from reference TRBV5-1 and TRBJ1-2, is KAGVTQTPRYLIKTRGQQVTLSCSPISGHRSVSWYQQTPGQGLQFLFEYFSETQRNKGNFPGRFSGRQFSNSRSEMNVSTLELGDSALYLCASSLTGSGGYTFGSGTRLTVV.

The chain links TRBV7-2 to TRBJ2-7, with D perhaps TRBD2 (6 bases). The V end was cut by 2 bases, the J end by 7 bases, with 12 bases between. Looked up from germline, CDR1 is SGHTA and CDR2 is FQGNSA. CDR3 length: 13 residues. DNA of the CDR3: TGTGCCAGCAGCTTATCGGGACTCCTAGAGCAGTACTTC. Protein product: CASSLSGLLEQYF.

The chain joins TRBV10-2 to TRBJ1-2; D remains ambiguous. The V and J ends lost 2 bases and 4 bases respectively, with 8 bases between them. Germline lookup yields CDR1 WSHSY and CDR2 SAAADI. CDR3 length: 13 amino acids. The CDR3 nucleotides are TGCGCCAGCAGTGAGATTTACAGCTATGGCTACACCTTC. Translated, it gives CASSEIYSYGYTF.

This sequence joins TRBV7-8 and TRBJ1-5; 10 bases line up with TRBD1. Germline V gives CDR1 SGHVS, CDR2 FQNEAQ. The ends lost 5 bases at V and 6 bases at J; junction bases unmatched: 13. This CDR3 has 17 amino acids. The chain's CDR3 is CASSRQGAGIEGQPQHF. CDR3 in DNA: TGTGCCAGCAGCCGACAGGGGGCGGGAATTGAGGGTCAGCCCCAGCATTTT.

This sequence joins TRBV6-5 and TRBJ2-7; 8 bases match TRBD1. In germline, CDR1 is MNHEY, CDR2 SVGAGI. The CDR3 has 13 amino acids. The V gene end was trimmed by 7 bases and the J gene end by 2 bases; junction bases not matched to a gene: 4. Here the CDR3 DNA reads TGTGCCAGCACCGGGACAGGAACCTACGAGCAGTACTTC. It encodes CASTGTGTYEQYF.